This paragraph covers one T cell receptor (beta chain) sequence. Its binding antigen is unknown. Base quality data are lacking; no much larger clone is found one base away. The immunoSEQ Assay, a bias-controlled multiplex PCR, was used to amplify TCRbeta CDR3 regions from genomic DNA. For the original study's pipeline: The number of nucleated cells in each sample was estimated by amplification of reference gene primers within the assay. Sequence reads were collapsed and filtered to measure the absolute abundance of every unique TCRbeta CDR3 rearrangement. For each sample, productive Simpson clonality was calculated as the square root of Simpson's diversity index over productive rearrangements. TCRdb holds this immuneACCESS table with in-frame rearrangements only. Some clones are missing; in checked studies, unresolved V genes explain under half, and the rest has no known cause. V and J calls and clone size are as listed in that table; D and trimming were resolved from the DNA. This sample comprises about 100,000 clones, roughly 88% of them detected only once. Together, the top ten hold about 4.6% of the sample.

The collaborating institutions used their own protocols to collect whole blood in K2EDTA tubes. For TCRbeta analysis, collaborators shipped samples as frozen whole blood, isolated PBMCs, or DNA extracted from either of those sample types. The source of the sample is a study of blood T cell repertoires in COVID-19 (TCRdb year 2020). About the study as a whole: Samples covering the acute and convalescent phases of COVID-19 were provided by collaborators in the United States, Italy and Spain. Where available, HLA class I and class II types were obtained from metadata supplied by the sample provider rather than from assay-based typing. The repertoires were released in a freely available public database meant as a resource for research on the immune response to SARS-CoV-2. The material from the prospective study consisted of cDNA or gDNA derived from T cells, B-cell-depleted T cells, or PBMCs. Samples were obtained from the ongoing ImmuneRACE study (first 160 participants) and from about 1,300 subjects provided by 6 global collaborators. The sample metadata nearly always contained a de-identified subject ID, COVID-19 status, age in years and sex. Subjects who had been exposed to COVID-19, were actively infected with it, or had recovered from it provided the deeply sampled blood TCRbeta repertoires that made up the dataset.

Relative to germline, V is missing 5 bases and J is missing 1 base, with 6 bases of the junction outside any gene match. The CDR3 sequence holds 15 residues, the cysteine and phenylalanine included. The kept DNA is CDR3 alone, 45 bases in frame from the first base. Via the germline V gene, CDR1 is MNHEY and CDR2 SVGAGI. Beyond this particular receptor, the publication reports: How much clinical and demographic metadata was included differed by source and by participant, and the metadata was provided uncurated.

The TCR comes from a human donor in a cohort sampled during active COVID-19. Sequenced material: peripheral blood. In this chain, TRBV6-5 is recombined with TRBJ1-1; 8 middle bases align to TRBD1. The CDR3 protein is CASSLGQGWNTEAFF. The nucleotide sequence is TGTGCCAGCAGTCTAGGACAGGGATGGAACACTGAAGCTTTCTTT.